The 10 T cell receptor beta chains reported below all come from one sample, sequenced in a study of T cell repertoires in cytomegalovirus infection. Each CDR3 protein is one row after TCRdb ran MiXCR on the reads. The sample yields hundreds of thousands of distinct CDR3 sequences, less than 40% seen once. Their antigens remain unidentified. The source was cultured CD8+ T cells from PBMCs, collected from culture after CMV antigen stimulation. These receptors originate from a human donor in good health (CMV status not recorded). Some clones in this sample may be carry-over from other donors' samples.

The CDR3 nucleotides are TGCAGTGCTAGGTCAACTAGCGGGGGTCTCCTACGCGAGCAGTACGTC. Translated, it gives CSARSTSGGLLREQYV. The chain couples TRBV20-1 to TRBJ2-7, with TRBD2 matching 11 bases. The V gene end was trimmed by 3 bases and the J gene end by 6 bases; junction bases not matched to a gene: 13. This CDR3 is 16 amino acids long. Germline lookup yields CDR1 DFQATT and CDR2 SNEGSKA (reference sequence).

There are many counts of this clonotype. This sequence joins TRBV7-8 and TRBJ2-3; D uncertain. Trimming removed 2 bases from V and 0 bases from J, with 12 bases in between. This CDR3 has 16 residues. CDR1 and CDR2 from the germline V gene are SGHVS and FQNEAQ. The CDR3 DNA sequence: TGTGCCAGCAGCTTAATTAGCCCTGGGAGCACAGATACGCAGTATTTT. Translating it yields CASSLISPGSTDTQYF.

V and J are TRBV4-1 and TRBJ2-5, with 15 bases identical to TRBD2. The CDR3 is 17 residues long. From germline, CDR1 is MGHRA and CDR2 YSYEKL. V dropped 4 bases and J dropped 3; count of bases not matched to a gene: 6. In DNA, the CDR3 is TGCGCCAGCAGCCCCTGGACTAGCGGGGGGGCGGAAGAGACCCAGTACTTC. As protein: CASSPWTSGGAEETQYF.

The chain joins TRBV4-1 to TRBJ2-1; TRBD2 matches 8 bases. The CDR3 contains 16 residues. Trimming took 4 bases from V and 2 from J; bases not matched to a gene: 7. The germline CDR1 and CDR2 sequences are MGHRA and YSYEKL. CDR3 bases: TGCGCCAGCAGCCTTTCCGGGGGGGCGGCCTACAATGAGCAGTTCTTC. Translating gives CASSLSGGAAYNEQFF.

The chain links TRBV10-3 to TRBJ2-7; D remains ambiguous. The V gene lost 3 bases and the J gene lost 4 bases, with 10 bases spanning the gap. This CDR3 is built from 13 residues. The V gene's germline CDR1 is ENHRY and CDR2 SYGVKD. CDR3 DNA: TGTGCCATCAGTGAAGGTTCAGGATACGAGCAGTACGTC. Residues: CAISEGSGYEQYV.

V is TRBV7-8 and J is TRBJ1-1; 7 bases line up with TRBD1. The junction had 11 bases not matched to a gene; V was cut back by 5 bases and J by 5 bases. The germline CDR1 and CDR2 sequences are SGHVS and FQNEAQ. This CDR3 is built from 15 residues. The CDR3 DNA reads TGTGCCAGCAGCCAGGGGAGGGGGCTAGGGACTGAAGCTTTCTTT. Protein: CASSQGRGLGTEAFF.

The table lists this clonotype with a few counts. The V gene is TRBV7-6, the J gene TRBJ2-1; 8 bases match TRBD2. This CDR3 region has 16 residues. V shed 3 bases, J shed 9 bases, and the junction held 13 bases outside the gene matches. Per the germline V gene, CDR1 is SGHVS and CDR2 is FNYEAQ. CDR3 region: CASSFPGLGNPGEQFF. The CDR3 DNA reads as TGTGCCAGCAGCTTTCCGGGACTAGGGAACCCGGGTGAGCAGTTCTTC.

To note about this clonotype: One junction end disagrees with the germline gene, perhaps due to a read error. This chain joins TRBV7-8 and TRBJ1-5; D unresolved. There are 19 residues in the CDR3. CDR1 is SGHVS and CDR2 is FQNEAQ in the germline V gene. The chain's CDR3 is CASSLAYGQWLNSNQPQHF. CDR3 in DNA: TGTGCCAGCAGCCTAGCTTACGGGCAATGGCTCAATAGCAATCAGCCCCAGCATTTT.

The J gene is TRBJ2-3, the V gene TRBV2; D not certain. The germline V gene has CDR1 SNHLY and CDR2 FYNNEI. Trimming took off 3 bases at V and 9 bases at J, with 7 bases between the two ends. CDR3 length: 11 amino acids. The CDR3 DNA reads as TGTGCCAGCAGTGAGACGAGGACGCAGTATTTT. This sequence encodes CASSETRTQYF.

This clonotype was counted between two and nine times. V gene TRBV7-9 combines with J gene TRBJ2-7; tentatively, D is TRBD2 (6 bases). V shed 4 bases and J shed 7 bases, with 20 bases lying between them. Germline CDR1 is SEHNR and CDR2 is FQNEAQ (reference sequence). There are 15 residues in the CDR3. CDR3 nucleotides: TGTGCCAGCAGCTCGCCCGGGACTGGGTCCTTGGAGCAGTACTTC. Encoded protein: CASSSPGTGSLEQYF.